The 25 T cell receptor beta chains in this list originate from one sample, sequenced in a study of T cell responses to AZD1222 COVID-19 vaccine (dated by TCRdb to the early 2020s). Read against the paper, the sample's time point label means: baseline before first vaccination. Libraries were made using the immunoSEQ multiplex PCR assay. Entries here come from immuneACCESS through TCRdb and include only in-frame sequences with V and J called. Some clones fail to appear in such tables; in the studies checked, an unresolved V gene covers under half of the shortfall, and the cause of the remainder is unknown. The sample table shows around 120,000 clones, and 92% are seen once. Of the sample, 11% to 15% is held by the ten largest clones. The sequenced sample was peripheral blood, obtained on day 0 of AZD1222 vaccination. These TCRs come from an adult in good health.

The V gene is TRBV6-2 or TRBV6-3, the J gene TRBJ1-2; D possibly corresponds to TRBD1 (5 bases). V was pared by 5 bases and J by 7 bases, with 17 bases between. This CDR3 has 14 amino acids. CDR1 and CDR2 from the germline V gene are MNHEY and SVGEGT. CDR3 sequence: CASSDRQGPFGYTF. The CDR3 DNA reads TGTGCCAGCAGTGACCGTCAGGGACCTTTTGGCTACACCTTC.

V is TRBV4-3 and J is TRBJ2-2; 11 nucleotides line up with TRBD1. Trimming cost V 8 bases and J 3 bases; bases outside gene matches: 2. The CDR3 is 14 amino acids. The germline CDR1 and CDR2 sequences are LGHNA and YSLEER. CDR3 bases: TGCGCCAGCGGGGGACAGGGGGACACCGGGGAGCTGTTTTTT. This encodes CASGGQGDTGELFF.

This clone came up once. V gene TRBV5-5 combines with J gene TRBJ2-3; D uncertain. This CDR3 spans 16 amino acids. Germline V gene sequence: CDR1 SGHKS, CDR2 YYEKEE (reference sequence). V lost 0 bases, J lost 4 bases, and 15 bases lay in between. DNA for the CDR3: TGTGCCAGCAGCTTGGAAGGCCCCCGGACGGCAGATACGCAGTATTTT. This gives the protein CASSLEGPRTADTQYF.

CDR3 DNA: TGTGCCAGCAGTGCTGACAGTAATCAGCCCCAGCATTTT. Translated, it gives CASSADSNQPQHF. The chain uses TRBV6-4 and TRBJ1-5; maybe TRBD1 (5 bases). Germline V gene sequence: CDR1 MRHNA, CDR2 SNTAGT. This CDR3 has 13 amino acids. Between the trimmed V and J ends, which lost 4 bases and 4 bases, there was a span of 8 bases.

The rearrangement links TRBV6-5 to TRBJ1-3, with TRBD1 matching over 7 bases. Looked up from germline, CDR1 is MNHEY and CDR2 is SVGAGI. The CDR3 is 15 amino acids. After removal of 6 bases from V and 2 bases from J, the junction contained 7 bases not matched to a gene. This chain's CDR3 is CASRPLGTAGNTIYF. The CDR3 DNA follows: TGTGCCAGCAGACCACTGGGGACAGCTGGAAACACCATATATTTT.

This sequence joins TRBV12-3 or TRBV12-4 and TRBJ1-1; D gene ambiguous. CDR3 length equals 13 residues. V lost 5 bases and J 0 bases, leaving 7 bases between the germline ends. The chain's CDR3 is CASSAAVNTEAFF. In nucleotides, the CDR3 is TGTGCCAGCAGTGCCGCAGTGAACACTGAAGCTTTCTTT.

The V call is TRBV6-1, the J call TRBJ1-5; D is ambiguous. Germline V lookup: CDR1 MNHNS, CDR2 SASEGT. The CDR3 consists of 14 residues. With 3 bases removed from V and 0 bases from J, the gap between germline ends came to 6 bases. CDR3 nucleotides: TGTGCCAGCAGTGATGGAGATAGCAATCAGCCCCAGCATTTT. Amino acids: CASSDGDSNQPQHF.

The chain couples TRBV15 to TRBJ2-3; D perhaps matches TRBD2 (5 bases). This CDR3 has 15 residues. The ends were cut back, 1 base at V and 0 bases at J, with 8 bases in the middle. Germline CDR1 LNHNV, CDR2 YYDKDF (reference sequence). CDR3 sequence: CATSRGGLSTDTQYF. CDR3 DNA: TGTGCCACCAGCAGAGGTGGACTTAGCACAGATACGCAGTATTTT.

CDR3 loop: CATTQTWSTDTQYF. CDR3 in DNA: TGTGCCACCACTCAGACTTGGAGCACAGATACGCAGTATTTT. This chain uses TRBV6-5 with TRBJ2-3, with D uncertain. Germline V lookup: CDR1 MNHEY, CDR2 SVGAGI. This CDR3 is 14 amino acids long. V dropped 10 bases and J dropped 0 bases, with 14 bases sitting between them.

This chain uses TRBV19 with TRBJ1-1; the match to TRBD1 covers 8 bases. The CDR3 is 13 residues long. Looked up from germline, CDR1 is LNHDA and CDR2 is SQIVND (reference sequence). V trimming: 7 bases; J trimming: 5 bases; junction bases outside the gene matches: 6. The CDR3 here is CASTKQGDTEAFF. In nucleotides, the CDR3 is TGTGCCAGTACCAAACAGGGGGATACTGAAGCTTTCTTT. Complete variable domain (other parts from reference TRBV19 and TRBJ1-1): DGGITQSPKYLFRKEGQNVTLSCEQNLNHDAMYWYRQDPGQGLRLIYYSQIVNDFQKGDIAEGYSVSREKKESFPLTVTSAQKNPTAFYLCASTKQGDTEAFFGQGTRLTVV.

The chain links TRBV30 to TRBJ1-2; 7 positions match TRBD1. The V gene end was trimmed by 4 bases and the J gene end by 7 bases; junction bases not matched to a gene: 9. The V gene's germline CDR1 is GTSNPN and CDR2 SVGIG (reference sequence). The CDR3 is 13 residues long. As DNA, the CDR3 is TGTGCCTGGACGTGGGGACAGCCTTTTGGCTACACCTTC. Protein sequence: CAWTWGQPFGYTF. The whole variable domain, filled in from reference TRBV30 and TRBJ1-2, reads SQTIHQWPATLVQPVGSPLSLECTVEGTSNPNLYWYRQAAGRGLQLLFYSVGIGQISSEVPQNLSASRPQDRQFILSSKKLLLSDSGFYLCAWTWGQPFGYTFGSGTRLTVV.

The chain couples TRBV14 to TRBJ1-2, with D possibly TRBD1 on 5 matching bases. V was cut by 1 base and J by 4 bases, with 13 bases left in between. The CDR3 totals 15 residues. Germline-derived CDR1 and CDR2 are SGHDN and FVKESK. In nucleotides, the CDR3 is TGTGCCAGCAGCCAAGTTGGGCAGGGTGCCTATGGCTACACCTTC. Translated: CASSQVGQGAYGYTF.

V is TRBV19 and J is TRBJ1-2; weak D call: TRBD1 (6 bases). Trimming removed 7 bases from V and 2 bases from J, with 14 bases in between. This CDR3 has 14 amino acids. Germline CDR1 is LNHDA and CDR2 is SQIVND (reference sequence). Here the CDR3 DNA reads TGTGCCAGTAATTTGGGGGGCTGGAACTATGGCTACACCTTC. Protein product: CASNLGGWNYGYTF.

The chain joins TRBV6-5 to TRBJ1-1, with 10 bases fitting TRBD1. The CDR3 contains 14 residues. Trimming removed 5 bases from V and 5 bases from J; junction bases left unmatched: 5. Germline CDR1 MNHEY, CDR2 SVGAGI. The CDR3 reads CASSPDRGNTEAFF. CDR3 DNA sequence: TGTGCCAGCAGTCCGGACAGGGGGAATACTGAAGCTTTCTTT.

V is TRBV5-1 and J is TRBJ1-4, with 9 positions matching TRBD1. The V gene end was trimmed by 4 bases and the J gene end by 7 bases; junction bases not matched to a gene: 8. The CDR3 loop spans 15 amino acids. The V gene's germline CDR1 is SGHRS and CDR2 YFSETQ. The CDR3 DNA reads TGCGCCAGCAGCCTGGACAGGGGAGCTAGTGAAAAACTGTTTTTT. Its translation is CASSLDRGASEKLFF.

J is TRBJ1-2 and V is TRBV3-1 (or the pseudogene TRBV3-2), with TRBD1 matching 7 bases. Germline V gene sequence: CDR1 LGHDT, CDR2 YNNKEL (reference sequence). The CDR3 consists of 15 residues. V trimming: 0 bases; J trimming: 5 bases; junction bases outside the gene matches: 6. CDR3: CASSQDLGTEYGYTF. DNA for the CDR3: TGTGCCAGCAGCCAAGATTTAGGGACAGAATATGGCTACACCTTC.

The V call is TRBV14, the J call TRBJ1-1; a possible D gene is TRBD1 (6 bases). The CDR3 covers 16 residues. Per the germline V gene, CDR1 is SGHDN and CDR2 is FVKESK. V lost 6 bases to trimming and J lost 3 bases, with 20 bases between them. CDR3 protein: CASSLFGDKGYTEAFF. The CDR3 DNA reads as TGTGCCAGCAGTCTTTTCGGGGACAAAGGGTACACTGAAGCTTTCTTT.

The chain combines TRBV5-6 with TRBJ1-2; 9 bases line up with TRBD1. Germline values: CDR1 SGHDT, CDR2 YYEEEE. The V and J ends lost 1 base and 8 bases, in that order; junction bases with no gene match: 9. The CDR3 is 15 residues long. In nucleotides, the CDR3 is TGTGCCAGCAGCTTGACACGGGACAGGGCGGGGGGCTACACCTTC. This gives the protein CASSLTRDRAGGYTF. The full variable domain, with the rest looked up from reference TRBV5-6 and TRBJ1-2, is DAGVTQSPTHLIKTRGQQVTLRCSPKSGHDTVSWYQQALGQGPQFIFQYYEEEERQRGNFPDRFSGHQFPNYSSELNVNALLLGDSALYLCASSLTRDRAGGYTFGSGTRLTVV.

The chain recombines TRBV6-6 with TRBJ1-6, with 7 nucleotides matching TRBD1. CDR3 length equals 14 residues. Germline V gives CDR1 MNHNY, CDR2 SVGAGI (reference sequence). Trimming at V came to 8 bases and at J to 9 bases, leaving 10 bases not matched to a gene. CDR3 loop: CASQGTASISPLHF. CDR3 in DNA: TGTGCCAGCCAAGGGACAGCTAGTATTTCACCCCTCCACTTT.

The chain recombines TRBV19 with TRBJ1-6; 8 bases line up with TRBD1. V dropped 7 bases and J dropped 9; count of bases not matched to a gene: 14. The CDR3 extends over 16 amino acids. Per germline, CDR1 LNHDA and CDR2 SQIVND (reference sequence). CDR3 bases: TGTGCCAGTAAAACTGGCCGGGACAGGAGGGCTTCACCCCTCCACTTT. Residues: CASKTGRDRRASPLHF.

This rearrangement joins TRBV6-6 to TRBJ1-3; TRBD1 might be the D (5 bases). Trimming cost V 8 bases and J 3 bases, with 20 bases left between them. There are 16 residues in the CDR3. The germline CDR1 and CDR2 sequences are MNHNY and SVGAGI (reference sequence). CDR3 in DNA: TGTGCCAGCCGCAGTATCAGGGATGGCGATGGAAACACCATATATTTT. This encodes CASRSIRDGDGNTIYF.

Only one count was recorded for this clone. This sequence joins TRBV28 and TRBJ2-7; D tentatively reads TRBD1 or TRBD2 (5 bases each). Deletions cut 7 bases from V and 6 bases from J, with 16 bases between. Germline CDR1 is MDHEN and CDR2 is SYDVKM. This CDR3 has 13 amino acids. In DNA, the CDR3 is TGTGCCAGCACCCCGGGACCCTCAGCCGAGCAGTACTTC. Encoded protein: CASTPGPSAEQYF.

The chain has TRBV24-1 and TRBJ1-1; 7 nucleotides line up with TRBD1. V gave up 9 bases and J gave up 12 bases; unmatched junction bases: 9. The CDR3 loop spans 11 amino acids. Germline loops: CDR1 KGHDR, CDR2 SFDVKD. CDR3 bases: TGTGCCACCCAGTCCCAGGGACAGACTTTCTTT. It specifies CATQSQGQTFF.

The rearrangement joins TRBV5-4 to TRBJ2-5; perhaps TRBD1 as D (6 bases). The germline V and J ends were trimmed by 0 bases and 5 bases, with 14 bases remaining between them. This CDR3 contains 15 residues. The germline gives CDR1 SGHNT, CDR2 YYREEE (reference sequence). The CDR3 is CASSLVPGQGETQYF. In nucleotides, the CDR3 is TGTGCCAGCAGCTTGGTCCCCGGCCAGGGGGAGACCCAGTACTTC.

The sample holds one count of this clone. This chain connects TRBV7-9 to TRBJ2-7; 11 bases agree with TRBD1. In germline, CDR1 is SEHNR, CDR2 FQNEAQ (reference sequence). V shed 5 bases and J 5 bases; nucleotides not matched to a gene: 11. CDR3 length: 16 residues. The CDR3 region is CASSLRAGTGGNEQYF. The CDR3, as DNA: TGTGCCAGCAGCCTGAGAGCCGGGACAGGGGGAAACGAGCAGTACTTC.